These 18 T cell receptor beta chains were sequenced from one sample in a study of immune heterogeneity within non-small cell lung tumors (dated by TCRdb to between 2018 and 2020). Instrument on record: HiSeq X Ten. The TCR beta CDR3 region was amplified with a multiplex PCR system whose first round ran for approximately 10 cycles using 32 V-gene forward primers and 13 J-gene reverse primers. TCRdb reprocessing: public reads trimmed at Q25 with fastp, clones called with MiXCR, in-frame beta chains kept. Merged by CDR3 protein, the rows form single entries marked with the most common genes and DNA. The sample table contains more than 14,000 distinct CDR3 sequences; only one count was recorded for roughly 29% of them. The biggest ten clones account for 5% to 5.5% of the sample. Genomic DNA extracted from bulk tumor tissue served as TCR template, with around 590 ng gDNA amplified per sample. During surgery, several biopsies were collected from each primary tumor and placed as far from one another as possible within the tumor mass. The study cohort was described as untreated, and patients were newly diagnosed NSCLC cases undergoing curative surgery.

Material for sequencing was lung tumor tissue. The receptors derive from a man in his forties with non-small cell lung cancer.

The V gene is TRBV3-2, the J gene TRBJ2-7. TRBV3-2 is an annotated pseudogene. The CDR3 is made up of 14 amino acids. The CDR3 nucleotides read TGTGCCAGCAGCCAAGACACAGACTACTACGGGCAGTACTTC. Residues: CASSQDTDYYGQYF.

The V gene is TRBV4-3, the J gene TRBJ2-5; perhaps TRBD2 as D (6 bases). CDR1 LGHNA and CDR2 YSLEER come from the germline V gene. With 0 bases removed from V and 5 bases from J, the gap between germline ends came to 13 bases. The CDR3 is 15 amino acids. CDR3 DNA: TGCGCCAGCAGCCAAGATCTACTAGCTCGGGAGACCCAGTACTTC. This sequence encodes CASSQDLLARETQYF.

The J gene is TRBJ2-2, the V gene TRBV9, with D possibly being TRBD1 or TRBD2 (5 bases each). Trimming cost V 2 bases and J 4 bases, with 12 bases left between them. The CDR3 has 15 residues. Germline CDR1 reads SGDLS; CDR2 reads YYNGEE. This CDR3 is CASSVGVTGTGELFF. Written as DNA, the CDR3 is TGTGCCAGCAGCGTGGGGGTTACGGGCACCGGGGAGCTGTTTTTT.

The rearrangement links TRBV11-2 to TRBJ2-1; unclear D gene. Trimming shortened V by 3 bases and J by 6 bases, and 3 bases separated the two germline ends. This CDR3 has 11 residues. Germline V gene lookup returns CDR1 SGHAT and CDR2 FQNNGV. CDR3 bases: TGTGCCAGCAGCTTGGGCAATGAGCAGTTCTTC. As protein: CASSLGNEQFF. Drawing the rest from reference TRBV11-2 and TRBJ2-1, the complete variable domain is EAGVAQSPRYKIIEKRQSVAFWCNPISGHATLYWYQQILGQGPKLLIQFQNNGVVDDSQLPKDRFSAERLKGVDSTLKIQPAKLEDSAVYLCASSLGNEQFFGPGTRLTVL.

On this clonotype itself: Since a much larger clone is just one base distant, this may be a read error. This chain connects TRBV7-8 to TRBJ1-5; D is undetermined. V lost 9 bases to trimming and J lost 4 bases, with 16 bases between them. The CDR3 consists of 14 residues. Germline values: CDR1 SGHVS, CDR2 FQNEAQ. The CDR3 DNA reads TGTGCCAGGAGCCCTCCCTCGGGTAATCAGCCCCAGCATTTT. Its translation: CARSPPSGNQPQHF.

Many counts were recorded for this clonotype. V usage is TRBV3-1 and J usage is TRBJ2-7; 9 bases line up with TRBD1. The junction had 3 bases not matched to a gene; V was cut back by 1 base and J by 2 bases. In germline, CDR1 is LGHDT, CDR2 YNNKEL (reference sequence). This CDR3 is 15 amino acids long. The CDR3 nucleotides read TGTGCCAGCAGCCAAGGGGGACAGGGCCCCTACGAGCAGTACTTC. This sequence encodes CASSQGGQGPYEQYF.

This clonotype was found a few times. This rearrangement joins TRBV5-1 to TRBJ2-1, with 9 bases matching TRBD1. V dropped 4 bases and J dropped 4; count of bases not matched to a gene: 6. The germline CDR1 and CDR2 sequences are SGHRS and YFSETQ. The CDR3 has 15 residues. CDR3 loop: CASSIGTGRYNEQFF. CDR3 bases: TGCGCCAGCAGCATCGGGACAGGGAGATACAATGAGCAGTTCTTC.

V and J are TRBV7-8 and TRBJ2-1; 9 bases map to TRBD2. The germline V gene has CDR1 SGHVS and CDR2 FQNEAQ. This CDR3 spans 15 amino acids. Trimming removed 5 bases from V and 6 bases from J; junction bases left unmatched: 8. The CDR3 here is CASSLGLAGLNEQFF. The CDR3 region has the DNA TGTGCCAGCAGCCTCGGGCTAGCGGGGCTCAATGAGCAGTTCTTC.

Comment on this clonotype: A much larger clone is a single base away; this may be a read error. This likely comes from a read error, as the CDR3 has no conserved phenylalanine or tryptophan at its end. Written as DNA, the CDR3 is TGTGCCAGCAGGCCGGTCTGGGCCGAGGGGAGCTATGGCTACACCATC. Translated, it gives CASRPVWAEGSYGYTI. This chain joins TRBV27 and TRBJ1-2; possibly TRBD1 for D (5 bases). CDR3 size: 16 residues. V was trimmed by 6 bases and J by 4 bases, leaving 21 bases between them. The germline CDR1 and CDR2 sequences are MNHEY and SMNVEV (reference sequence).

In regard to this clonotype: Just one base apart from a much larger clone, this may be a read error. Written as DNA, the CDR3 is TGTGCCAGTTGGCCGGGGGGGAATCAGCACCAGCATTTT. Protein sequence: CASWPGGNQHQHF. The genes are TRBV2 and TRBJ1-5; possibly TRBD1 for D (5 bases). CDR3 length equals 13 residues. The germline V gene encodes CDR1 SNHLY and CDR2 FYNNEI. The whole variable domain, remainder taken from reference TRBV2 and TRBJ1-5, is EPEVTQTPSHQVTQMGQEVILRCVPISNHLYFYWYRQILGQKVEFLVSFYNNEISEKSEIFDDQFSVERPDGSNFTLKIRSTKLEDSAMYFCASWPGGNQHQHFGDGTRLSIL.

The chain uses TRBV12-3 or TRBV12-4 and TRBJ2-2, with D perhaps TRBD1 or TRBD2 (8 bases each). V shed 5 bases and J shed 7 bases, with 23 bases lying between them. The CDR3 is 17 amino acids. CDR3 residues: CASSRTSRSDRGGELFF. The DNA for the CDR3 is TGTGCCAGCAGTCGGACTAGCAGGAGCGACAGGGGCGGGGAGCTGTTTTTT.

The gene calls are TRBV5-1 and TRBJ2-5; TRBD2 matches 10 bases. The junction had 5 bases not matched to a gene; V was cut back by 4 bases and J by 5 bases. The CDR3 sequence is 14 residues long. CDR1 and CDR2 (germline): SGHRS, YFSETQ. CDR3 bases: TGCGCCAGCAGCGCGGGACTAGCGATGGAGACCCAGTACTTC. Amino acid sequence: CASSAGLAMETQYF. Full variable domain (outside the CDR3, taken from reference TRBV5-1 and TRBJ2-5): KAGVTQTPRYLIKTRGQQVTLSCSPISGHRSVSWYQQTPGQGLQFLFEYFSETQRNKGNFPGRFSGRQFSNSRSEMNVSTLELGDSALYLCASSAGLAMETQYFGPGTRLLVL.

As regards this clonotype: One base away lies a much larger clone, so this may be a sequencing read error. J is TRBJ1-6 and V is TRBV12-3 or TRBV12-4, with D unclear. The CDR3 loop spans 15 amino acids. CDR3 amino acids: CASSPDNSYKSPLHF. CDR3 DNA sequence: TGTGCCAGCAGTCCAGACAATTCCTATAAATCACCCCTCCACTTT.

By sample fraction, this clonotype is medium-sized. This CDR3 reads CASSRLTRDYGYTF. The CDR3 DNA reads TGTGCCAGCAGTCGCCTGACACGGGACTATGGCTACACCTTC. This chain connects TRBV6-2 or TRBV6-3 to TRBJ1-2, with D unclear. V gave up 5 bases and J gave up 3 bases, with 13 bases separating them. The CDR3 sequence is 14 residues long. CDR1 and CDR2 from the germline V gene are MNHEY and SVGEGT.

Comments on this clonotype: Just one base apart from a much larger clone, this may be a read error. This chain uses TRBV3-1 with TRBJ1-2; TRBD1 is a possible D gene (6 bases). With 2 bases removed from V and 8 bases from J, the gap between germline ends came to 18 bases. The length of the CDR3 is 15 residues. Germline V gene lookup returns CDR1 LGHDT and CDR2 YNNKEL (reference sequence). The chain's CDR3 is CASSQYTNREGGYTF. CDR3 bases: TGTGCCAGCAGCCAATATACGAACAGGGAAGGGGGCTACACCTTC.

In its sample, this clonotype was seen many times. The chain carries TRBV5-1 and TRBJ2-2, with D possibly TRBD2 on 5 matching bases. V was pared by 1 base and J by 1 base, with 11 bases between. Per the germline V gene, CDR1 is SGHRS and CDR2 is YFSETQ. This CDR3 is built from 16 residues. The CDR3 DNA reads as TGCGCCAGCAGCTTGTGGAGGCGTGGGAACACCGGGGAGCTGTTTTTT. This sequence encodes CASSLWRRGNTGELFF.

This clonotype appeared many times. The J gene is TRBJ1-5, the V gene TRBV19, with 7 nucleotides matching TRBD1. Germline V CDR1 and CDR2: LNHDA, SQIVND (reference sequence). The CDR3 sequence is 16 residues long. V lost 4 bases and J lost 0; bases outside the gene matches: 6. The CDR3 DNA reads as TGTGCCAGTAGTACGGGAAGGGGGCCTAGCAATCAGCCCCAGCATTTT. Translation: CASSTGRGPSNQPQHF. The variable domain in full, completed from reference TRBV19 and TRBJ1-5, reads DGGITQSPKYLFRKEGQNVTLSCEQNLNHDAMYWYRQDPGQGLRLIYYSQIVNDFQKGDIAEGYSVSREKKESFPLTVTSAQKNPTAFYLCASSTGRGPSNQPQHFGDGTRLSIL.

This clonotype has ten or more counts. This chain uses TRBV6-6 with TRBJ1-5; D call uncertain. The germline V gene encodes CDR1 MNHNY and CDR2 SVGAGI (reference sequence). The CDR3 extends over 13 amino acids. V shed 2 bases and J shed 5 bases, with 7 bases lying between them. The CDR3 DNA is TGTGCCAGCAGTTACGGGGTTGATCAGCCCCAGCATTTT. Its protein is CASSYGVDQPQHF.